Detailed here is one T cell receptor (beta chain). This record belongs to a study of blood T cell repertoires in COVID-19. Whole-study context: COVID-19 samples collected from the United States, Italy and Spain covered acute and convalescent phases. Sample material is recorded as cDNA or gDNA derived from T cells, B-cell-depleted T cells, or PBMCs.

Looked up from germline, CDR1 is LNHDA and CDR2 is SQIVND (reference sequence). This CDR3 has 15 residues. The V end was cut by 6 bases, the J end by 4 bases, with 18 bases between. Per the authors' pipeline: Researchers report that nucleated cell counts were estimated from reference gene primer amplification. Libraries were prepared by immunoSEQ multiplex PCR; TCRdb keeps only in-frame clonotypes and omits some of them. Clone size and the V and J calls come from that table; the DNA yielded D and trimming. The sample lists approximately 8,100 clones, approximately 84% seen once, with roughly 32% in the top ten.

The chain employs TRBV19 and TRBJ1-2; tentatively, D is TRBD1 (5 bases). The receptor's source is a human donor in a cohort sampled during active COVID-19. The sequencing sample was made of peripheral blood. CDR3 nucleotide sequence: TGTGCCAGTAGATCAAGTCGCCAGGGCGGCTATGGCTACACCTTC. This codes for CASRSSRQGGYGYTF.